This T cell receptor (beta chain) is drawn from a study of Ad26.COV2.S vaccination and SARS-CoV-2 variants. Study results and limitations: Relative to placebo recipients, vaccine recipients exhibited elevated spike-specific TCR breadth. Responses of spike-specific T cells (both CD8+ and CD4+) reportedly showed substantial breadth after vaccination. An underestimation of total T cell responses may have resulted from the TCR breadth and depth analyses.

As for this clone: The antigen is undetermined.

Germline-derived CDR1 and CDR2 are MNHNY and SVGAGI (reference sequence). The CDR3 consists of 12 residues. The V end was cut by 5 bases, the J end by 7 bases, with 11 bases between. Produced via immunoSEQ multiplex PCR; TCRdb's table is partial and in-frame only. The sample comprises around 340,000 clones, 86% of which are singletons, and around a tenth rests with the top ten. Noted treatment: some 20 received Ad26.COV2.S at low or high dose, single or two shots; roughly five received placebo; per-sample allocation not given. Samples analyzed were those drawn on day 63 after the first vaccine or placebo injection. Aged 18-55 years, donor was enrolled in Boston in 2020.

The specimen was peripheral blood, collected in a trial of Ad26.COV2.S vaccine versus placebo. The clonotype originates from a person aged 18-60 years who received the Ad26.COV2.S COVID-19 vaccine or a placebo. The chain links TRBV6-6 to TRBJ1-2; no clear D. The CDR3 is CASSKGAGGYTF. CDR3 bases: TGTGCCAGCAGTAAGGGTGCTGGTGGCTACACCTTC.